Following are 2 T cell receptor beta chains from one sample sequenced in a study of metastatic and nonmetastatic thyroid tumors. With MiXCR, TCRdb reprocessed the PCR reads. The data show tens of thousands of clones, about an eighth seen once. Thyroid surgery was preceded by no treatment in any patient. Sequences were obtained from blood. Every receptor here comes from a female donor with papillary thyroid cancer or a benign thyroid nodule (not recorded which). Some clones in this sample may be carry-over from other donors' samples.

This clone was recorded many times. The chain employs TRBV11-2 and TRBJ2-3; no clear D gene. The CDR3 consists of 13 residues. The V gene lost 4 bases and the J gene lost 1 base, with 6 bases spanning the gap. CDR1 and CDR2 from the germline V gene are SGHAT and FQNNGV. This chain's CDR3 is CASSSPRTDTQYF. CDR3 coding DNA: TGTGCCAGCAGCTCCCCCCGCACAGATACGCAGTATTTT.

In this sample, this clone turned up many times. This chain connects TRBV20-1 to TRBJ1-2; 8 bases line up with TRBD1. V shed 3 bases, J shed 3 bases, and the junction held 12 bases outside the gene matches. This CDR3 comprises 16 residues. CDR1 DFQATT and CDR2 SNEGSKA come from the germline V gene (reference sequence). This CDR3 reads CSASKPGQGAYYGYTF. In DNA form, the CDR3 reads TGCAGTGCTAGTAAACCCGGACAGGGTGCCTACTATGGCTACACCTTC.